This T cell receptor beta chain appears in the sequencing data of a study of TIL therapy for anti-PD-1-resistant metastatic lung cancer. Turning to the study itself: Median tumor mutation burden was under 1.6 mutations per megabase.

This clone came up a few times. The time point is: pre-treatment sample, taken before nivolumab and TIL therapy. The immunoSEQ assay was v3. Survey-level samples got 1.5 million to 2 million read pairs; deep-level samples got 5-6 million. Measured with immunoSEQ multiplex PCR; TCRdb has only the in-frame clones, and not every one. The table lists about 36,000 clones, less than 75% of them singletons, with approximately 6% in the top ten. This sequence originates from a person between 25 and 80 years old with non-small cell lung cancer. Sequencing used blood, obtained at baseline.

Written as DNA, the CDR3 is TGTGCCAGCGGATTGGGCCTTCTTTACACTGAAGCTTTCTTT. Translating gives CASGLGLLYTEAFF. The chain links TRBV27 to TRBJ1-1; D gene ambiguous. CDR3 size: 14 residues. Germline CDR1 and CDR2: MNHEY and SMNVEV (reference sequence). V lost 8 bases and J 3 bases, leaving 16 bases between the germline ends.